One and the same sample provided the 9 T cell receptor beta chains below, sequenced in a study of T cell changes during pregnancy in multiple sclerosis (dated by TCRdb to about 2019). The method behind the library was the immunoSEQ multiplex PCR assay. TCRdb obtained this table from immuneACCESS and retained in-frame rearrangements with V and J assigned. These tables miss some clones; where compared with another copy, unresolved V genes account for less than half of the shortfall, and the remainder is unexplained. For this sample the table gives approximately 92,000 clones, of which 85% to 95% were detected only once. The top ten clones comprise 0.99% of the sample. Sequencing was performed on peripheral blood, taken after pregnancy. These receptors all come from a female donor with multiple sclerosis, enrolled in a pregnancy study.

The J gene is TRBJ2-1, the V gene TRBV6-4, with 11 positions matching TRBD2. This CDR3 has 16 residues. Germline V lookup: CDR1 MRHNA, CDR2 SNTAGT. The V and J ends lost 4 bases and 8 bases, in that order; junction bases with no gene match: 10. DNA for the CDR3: TGTGCCAGCAGTGCCTCTATAGCGGGAGGGCAGGATGAGCAGTTCTTC. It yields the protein CASSASIAGGQDEQFF.

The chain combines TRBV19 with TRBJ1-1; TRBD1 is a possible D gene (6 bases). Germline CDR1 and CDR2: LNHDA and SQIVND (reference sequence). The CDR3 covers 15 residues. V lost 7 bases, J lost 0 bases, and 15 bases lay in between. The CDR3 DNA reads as TGTGCCAGTACCATGGGGGCGAGTATGAACACTGAAGCTTTCTTT. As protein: CASTMGASMNTEAFF.

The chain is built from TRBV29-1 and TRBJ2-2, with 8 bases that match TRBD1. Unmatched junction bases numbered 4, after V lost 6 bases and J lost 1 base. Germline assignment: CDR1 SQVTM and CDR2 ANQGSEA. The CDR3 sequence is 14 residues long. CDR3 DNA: TGCAGCGTGGACAGGGATGGGAACACCGGGGAGCTGTTTTTT. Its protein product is CSVDRDGNTGELFF.

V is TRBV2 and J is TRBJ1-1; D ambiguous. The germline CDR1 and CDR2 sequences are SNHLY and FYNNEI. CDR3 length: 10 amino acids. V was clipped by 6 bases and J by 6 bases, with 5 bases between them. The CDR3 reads CASSGSEAFF. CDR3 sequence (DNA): TGTGCCAGCAGCGGGTCTGAAGCTTTCTTT.

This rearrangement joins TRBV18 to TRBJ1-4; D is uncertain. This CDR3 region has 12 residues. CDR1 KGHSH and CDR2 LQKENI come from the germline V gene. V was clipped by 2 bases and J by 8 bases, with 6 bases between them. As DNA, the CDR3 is TGTGCCAGCTCACCAGGGAGGGAAAAACTGTTTTTT. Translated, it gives CASSPGREKLFF.

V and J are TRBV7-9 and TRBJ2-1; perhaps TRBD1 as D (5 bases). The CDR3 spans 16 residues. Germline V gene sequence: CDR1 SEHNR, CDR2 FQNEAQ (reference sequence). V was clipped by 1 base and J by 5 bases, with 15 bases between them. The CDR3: CASSLGLSWGHNEQFF. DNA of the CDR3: TGTGCCAGCAGCTTAGGGTTGAGCTGGGGCCACAATGAGCAGTTCTTC. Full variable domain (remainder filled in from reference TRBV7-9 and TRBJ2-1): DTGVSQNPRHKITKRGQNVTFRCDPISEHNRLYWYRQTLGQGPEFLTYFQNEAQLEKSRLLSDRFSAERPKGSFSTLEIQRTEQGDSAMYLCASSLGLSWGHNEQFFGPGTRLTVL.

CDR3 sequence: CASSVTSGVLYEQYF. Here the CDR3 DNA reads TGTGCCAGCAGCGTAACTAGCGGCGTGCTTTACGAGCAGTACTTC. This chain uses TRBV7-6 with TRBJ2-7, with 8 bases fitting TRBD2. CDR1 and CDR2 from the germline V gene are SGHVS and FNYEAQ. V shed 5 bases and J 4 bases; nucleotides not matched to a gene: 10. This CDR3 has 15 residues.

The CDR3 nucleotides are TGTGCCTGGAGGCAAGCAGGGGCTAGGGAAAAACTGTTTTTT. Amino acid sequence: CAWRQAGAREKLFF. The rearrangement links TRBV30 to TRBJ1-4, with D possibly matching TRBD1 (6 bases). With 3 bases removed from V and 8 bases from J, the gap between germline ends came to 16 bases. The CDR3 is 14 amino acids. Germline-derived CDR1 and CDR2 are GTSNPN and SVGIG (reference sequence).

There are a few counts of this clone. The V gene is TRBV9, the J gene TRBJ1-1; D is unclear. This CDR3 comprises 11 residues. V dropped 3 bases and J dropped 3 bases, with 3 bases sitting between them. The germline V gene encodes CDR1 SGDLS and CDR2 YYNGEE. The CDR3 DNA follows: TGTGCCAGCAGCGCTTACACTGAAGCTTTCTTT. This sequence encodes CASSAYTEAFF.